These 6 T cell receptor beta chains originate from one sample sequenced in a study of CD8 T cells in ankylosing spondylitis. TCRdb processed the 5' RACE reads anew with MiXCR; each CDR3 protein has one entry. This repertoire shows roughly 250,000 distinct CDR3 sequences, approximately 9% found once; its top ten account for about 6.5%. Input material: blood, either unsorted or a sorted T cell fraction (not recorded which). All receptors come from a male donor with ankylosing spondylitis or in good health (not recorded which).

This clonotype was observed at least ten times. This chain connects TRBV20-1 to TRBJ1-5; D is possibly TRBD1 (5 bases). The CDR3 runs to 14 residues. Germline values: CDR1 DFQATT, CDR2 SNEGSKA (reference sequence). The germline V and J ends were trimmed by 0 bases and 6 bases, with 12 bases remaining between them. The CDR3 nucleotides read TGCAGTGCTAGAGATGGGGCGGATCCTCAGCCCCAGCATTTT. This sequence encodes CSARDGADPQPQHF.

This clonotype was recorded at least ten times. V gene TRBV12-3 or TRBV12-4 combines with J gene TRBJ1-2; no firm D call. The CDR3 totals 14 residues. Deletions cut 2 bases from V and 5 bases from J, with 12 bases between. This chain's CDR3 is CASSLKAGAYGYTF. The CDR3 nucleotides are TGTGCCAGCAGTTTAAAGGCAGGCGCATATGGCTACACCTTC.

This clonotype was detected ten times or more. The chain joins TRBV20-1 to TRBJ2-1, with no clear D. The CDR3 sequence is 12 residues long. The V end was cut by 3 bases, the J end by 11 bases, with 14 bases between. Germline values: CDR1 DFQATT, CDR2 SNEGSKA (reference sequence). The CDR3 nucleotides read TGCAGTGCTAGGTCCGGTTTAATGAAGCAGTTCTTC. This translates into CSARSGLMKQFF.

This clonotype was seen ten or more times. The chain employs TRBV20-1 and TRBJ1-2; a weak D match, TRBD1 (5 bases). The CDR3 has 12 amino acids. The germline V gene has CDR1 DFQATT and CDR2 SNEGSKA (reference sequence). Trimming removed 6 bases from V and 7 bases from J, with 15 bases in between. CDR3 DNA: TGCAGTGCCAGGGAGGGTATAGTTGGCTACACCTTC. This translates into CSAREGIVGYTF.

This clonotype was seen only a few times. The chain has TRBV20-1 and TRBJ2-2, with D tentatively TRBD1 (5 bases). The CDR3 spans 16 residues. Trimming left V 1 base short and J 3 bases short, with 15 bases between. Germline values: CDR1 DFQATT, CDR2 SNEGSKA (reference sequence). The CDR3 DNA reads as TGCAGTGCTAGAGGGGGCGGCAGGCAAGACACCGGGGAGCTGTTTTTT. It yields the protein CSARGGGRQDTGELFF.

This clonotype was counted many times. The chain recombines TRBV4-3 with TRBJ1-1; D is undetermined. V gave up 0 bases and J gave up 3 bases, with 17 bases separating them. Germline CDR1 reads LGHNA; CDR2 reads YSLEER. This CDR3 is built from 17 residues. CDR3 residues: CASSQDMKGAGDTEAFF. The CDR3, as DNA: TGCGCCAGCAGCCAAGATATGAAGGGCGCGGGTGACACTGAAGCTTTCTTT.